The 5 T cell receptor beta chains presented below share a single source sample, sequenced in a study of cytomegalovirus exposure and HLA in healthy donors (dated by TCRdb to 2016 to 2017). The library was made by the immunoSEQ multiplex PCR assay. For the multiplex PCR, a mixture combining 60 forward primers for TCR Vbeta segments and 13 reverse primers for TCR Jbeta segments was used. The source is immuneACCESS, and TCRdb retained only in-frame sequences with V and J called. Part of the clones is not carried over; for the studies checked, unresolved V genes explain less than half of this, and the remainder is unexplained. The sample contains more than 200,000 clones, more than 60% of them found a single time. Roughly 0.22% of the sample comes from the top ten. The specimen was PBMCs. These receptor sequences come from a girl aged 2-10 years in good health and CMV-seronegative.

The J gene is TRBJ1-2, the V gene TRBV5-1; D unresolved. The germline V and J ends were trimmed by 0 bases and 2 bases, with 11 bases remaining between them. Germline CDR1 reads SGHRS; CDR2 reads YFSETQ. The CDR3 has 15 amino acids. The CDR3 DNA is TGCGCCAGCAGCTTGGCCGGAGGACTAAACTATGGCTACACCTTC. It translates to CASSLAGGLNYGYTF.

This clone was seen just once. The chain uses TRBV18 and TRBJ1-1; maybe TRBD1 (6 bases). The germline V gene encodes CDR1 KGHSH and CDR2 LQKENI. The CDR3 covers 13 residues. Trimming left V 5 bases short and J 4 bases short, with 11 bases between. DNA of the CDR3: TGTGCCAGCTCAACCCAGGGGCTCACTGAAGCTTTCTTT. This translates into CASSTQGLTEAFF.

V usage is TRBV18 and J usage is TRBJ1-4; D is perhaps TRBD1 (6 bases). Germline V lookup: CDR1 KGHSH, CDR2 LQKENI. The CDR3 runs 14 residues. Trimming removed 6 bases at V and 8 bases at J, with 16 bases between. CDR3 sequence reads: CASSPRQADEKLFF. For the CDR3, the DNA is TGTGCCAGCTCTCCTCGACAGGCTGACGAAAAACTGTTTTTT.

This rearrangement joins TRBV4-1 to TRBJ2-3; 8 bases match TRBD1. Trimming cost V 1 base and J 4 bases; bases outside gene matches: 10. CDR1 MGHRA and CDR2 YSYEKL come from the germline V gene. The CDR3 loop spans 17 amino acids. CDR3 loop: CASSQATGEDFADTQYF. As DNA, the CDR3 is TGCGCCAGCAGCCAAGCGACAGGGGAAGACTTCGCAGATACGCAGTATTTT.

V gene TRBV29-1 combines with J gene TRBJ1-2, with a possible D match to TRBD1 (6 bases). This CDR3 region has 13 residues. Germline V lookup: CDR1 SQVTM, CDR2 ANQGSEA. Trimming took 0 bases from V and 7 from J, leaving 12 bases between them. CDR3 nucleotide sequence: TGCAGCGTTGAAGATAGAACAGGGTCTGGCTACACCTTC. Amino acid sequence: CSVEDRTGSGYTF.